The TCR beta chain described here comes from a study of blood T cell repertoires in COVID-19. Study overall: Italy, Spain and the United States were the sources of the convalescent and acute COVID-19 samples. PBMCs, B-cell-depleted T cells, or T cells provided the cDNA or gDNA that made up the material.

Some clones are missing from TCRdb's copy, which holds only in-frame ones; the method was immunoSEQ multiplex PCR. This sample has about 260,000 clones; around 86% occur once, and the top ten carry roughly 1.6%. CDR1 and CDR2 (germline): MNHEY, SMNVEV (reference sequence). The CDR3 is made up of 16 amino acids. V was pared by 4 bases and J by 3 bases, with 9 bases of the junction left unmatched. The source is a woman aged 35 to 49 who had recovered from COVID-19. V usage is TRBV27 and J usage is TRBJ2-7, with TRBD1 matching 10 bases. The sequencing sample was made of peripheral blood. Here the CDR3 DNA reads TGTGCCAGCAGTTACTCCGCCGGGACAGGGGTCTACGAGCAGTACTTC. Encoded protein: CASSYSAGTGVYEQYF.